These 27 T cell receptor beta chains were sequenced from one sample in a study of long-term antiretroviral therapy in people with HIV. The run of the v3.0 immunoSEQ assay was at survey level. TCRdb's table, derived via immunoSEQ multiplex PCR, lists solely in-frame clones and lacks some. The sample lists approximately 23,000 clones, around 81% occurring once. Here the sequenced sample was unsorted PBMCs, taken 1.5 years after starting antiretroviral therapy. These receptors all stem from a man aged 25-45 years with HIV.

The chain recombines TRBV18 with TRBJ2-2; 9 positions match TRBD1. The V gene end was trimmed by 1 base and the J gene end by 5 bases; junction bases not matched to a gene: 2. Germline V gene data show CDR1 as KGHSH and CDR2 as LQKENI. This CDR3 contains 15 residues. The CDR3 bases are TGTGCCAGCTCACCACTGGACAGGGGTACCGGGGAGCTGTTTTTT. Its protein is CASSPLDRGTGELFF.

This chain joins TRBV27 and TRBJ2-1; possibly TRBD2 for D (5 bases). Trimming left V 7 bases short and J 0 bases short, with 10 bases between. Germline loops: CDR1 MNHEY, CDR2 SMNVEV (reference sequence). The CDR3 extends over 14 amino acids. CDR3 amino acids: CASTPGSSYNEQFF. CDR3 coding DNA: TGTGCCAGCACCCCGGGGAGCTCCTACAATGAGCAGTTCTTC.

CDR3 bases: TGTGCCAGCAGGAAAGCGAGTGTGGCGAACACCGGGGAGCTGTTTTTT. Protein: CASRKASVANTGELFF. The chain employs TRBV14 and TRBJ2-2; the D is unclear. Germline lookup yields CDR1 SGHDN and CDR2 FVKESK. V lost 6 bases, J lost 0 bases, and 14 bases lay in between. The CDR3 runs to 16 residues.

The chain joins TRBV20-1 to TRBJ2-4; D is unresolved. The length of the CDR3 is 10 residues. The germline V gene encodes CDR1 DFQATT and CDR2 SNEGSKA (reference sequence). The DNA for the CDR3 is TGCAGCACTAAACTTGACATTCAGTACTTC. It translates to CSTKLDIQYF.

The genes are TRBV28 and TRBJ1-3; D call uncertain. Trimming shortened V by 3 bases and J by 2 bases, and 14 bases separated the two germline ends. The CDR3 consists of 16 residues. The germline V gene encodes CDR1 MDHEN and CDR2 SYDVKM. The CDR3: CASSLWEGRTGNTIYF. The CDR3 DNA sequence: TGTGCCAGCAGTTTGTGGGAGGGAAGAACTGGAAACACCATATATTTT.

The gene calls are TRBV5-4 and TRBJ2-1; D unclear. Trimming cost V 2 bases and J 6 bases, with 18 bases left between them. Germline assignment: CDR1 SGHNT and CDR2 YYREEE (reference sequence). The CDR3 spans 16 residues. CDR3 sequence: CASSLYPPRPVNEQFF. The CDR3 nucleotides read TGTGCCAGCAGCTTATATCCCCCGCGACCGGTCAATGAGCAGTTCTTC.

The chain is built from TRBV5-4 and TRBJ2-7; the match to TRBD1 covers 9 bases. CDR1 and CDR2 from the germline V gene are SGHNT and YYREEE (reference sequence). V gave up 3 bases and J gave up 2 bases; unmatched junction bases: 3. The CDR3 consists of 14 residues. Written as DNA, the CDR3 is TGTGCCAGCAGCTCGCGACAGGGGGCCTACGAGCAGTACTTC. This codes for CASSSRQGAYEQYF.

V is TRBV11-3 and J is TRBJ2-7; the D is unclear. CDR1 and CDR2 (germline): SGHNT, YENEEA. The length of the CDR3 is 15 residues. Trimming stripped 0 bases from V and 3 bases from J, with 12 bases between. The CDR3 region has the DNA TGTGCCAGCAGCTTAGATGTCCGCCGACTCTACGAGCAGTACTTC. This encodes CASSLDVRRLYEQYF. Combining the CDR3 with reference TRBV11-3 and TRBJ2-7 gives the whole variable domain EAGVVQSPRYKIIEKKQPVAFWCNPISGHNTLYWYLQNLGQGPELLIRYENEEAVDDSQLPKDRFSAERLKGVDSTLKIQPAELGDSAVYLCASSLDVRRLYEQYFGPGTRLTVT.

This sequence joins TRBV6-1 and TRBJ1-1; 8 positions agree with TRBD1. The CDR3 is 15 amino acids. Germline V lookup: CDR1 MNHNS, CDR2 SASEGT. J gave up 7 bases and V 6 bases, and 13 bases lay outside the gene matches. The CDR3 here is CASSLTGVASVEAFF. The CDR3 DNA is TGTGCCAGCAGCTTGACAGGGGTGGCCAGTGTTGAAGCTTTCTTT.

This clone was counted once. The V and J genes are TRBV5-1 and TRBJ1-2, with D perhaps TRBD1 (5 bases). Trimming took 4 bases from V and 5 from J, leaving 21 bases between them. The CDR3 length is 16 residues. In germline, CDR1 is SGHRS, CDR2 YFSETQ. In DNA, the CDR3 is TGCGCCAGCAGCCCGCCAGACGCGGGACGAAATTATGGCTACACCTTC. It translates to CASSPPDAGRNYGYTF.

The rearrangement joins TRBV7-2 to TRBJ1-4; D not resolved. With 2 bases removed from V and 5 bases from J, the gap between germline ends came to 9 bases. The CDR3 runs to 14 residues. Germline V CDR1 and CDR2: SGHTA, FQGNSA. The CDR3 DNA is TGTGCCAGCAGCTTAAGCGGTAGAAATGAAAAACTGTTTTTT. This encodes CASSLSGRNEKLFF.

The V call is TRBV7-3, the J call TRBJ1-1, with 7 nucleotides matching TRBD1. CDR1 is SGHTA, CDR2 FQGTGA, per germline. The trim removed 5 bases at V and 4 bases at J, leaving 7 bases unmatched. The CDR3 extends over 14 amino acids. The CDR3 nucleotides are TGTGCCAGCAGCACACAGACAGGGTTCACTGAAGCTTTCTTT. Its protein product is CASSTQTGFTEAFF. The complete variable domain, with remaining parts taken from reference TRBV7-3 and TRBJ1-1, reads GAGVSQTPSNKVTEKGKYVELRCDPISGHTALYWYRQSLGQGPEFLIYFQGTGAADDSGLPNDRFFAVRPEGSVSTLKIQRTERGDSAVYLCASSTQTGFTEAFFGQGTRLTVV.

The chain has TRBV29-1 and TRBJ2-1; a possible D gene is TRBD1 (6 bases). Trimming shortened V by 6 bases and J by 7 bases, and 10 bases separated the two germline ends. The germline V gene has CDR1 SQVTM and CDR2 ANQGSEA. The CDR3 is 11 residues long. The chain's CDR3 is CSVGRGNEQFF. In nucleotides, the CDR3 is TGCAGCGTCGGCAGGGGTAATGAGCAGTTCTTC.

The chain joins TRBV28 to TRBJ1-2; 11 bases match TRBD1. The CDR3 is 16 amino acids. J gave up 6 bases and V 1 base, and 7 bases lay outside the gene matches. Germline assignment: CDR1 MDHEN and CDR2 SYDVKM. The CDR3 region is CASSLSGTGGRNGYTF. The CDR3 DNA reads TGTGCCAGCAGTTTATCGGGGACAGGGGGTCGAAATGGCTACACCTTC.

This chain links TRBV2 with TRBJ2-7; 7 positions match TRBD1. Germline loops: CDR1 SNHLY, CDR2 FYNNEI. V dropped 2 bases and J dropped 2; count of bases not matched to a gene: 12. This CDR3 has 17 amino acids. The CDR3: CASSEFGDSLTPYEQYF. The CDR3, as DNA: TGTGCCAGCAGTGAATTCGGGGACAGCCTTACACCCTACGAGCAGTACTTC.

The J gene is TRBJ1-1, the V gene TRBV29-1; D is undetermined. Germline V lookup: CDR1 SQVTM, CDR2 ANQGSEA. V was cut by 6 bases and J by 4 bases, with 15 bases left in between. This CDR3 region has 13 residues. In DNA form, the CDR3 reads TGCAGCGTCCTGTTAGGTGAGGTCACTGAAGCTTTCTTT. Amino acid sequence: CSVLLGEVTEAFF.

The chain recombines TRBV5-4 with TRBJ2-7; possible D gene TRBD1, 6 bases. The V gene's germline CDR1 is SGHNT and CDR2 YYREEE (reference sequence). This CDR3 is 13 amino acids long. Between the trimmed V and J ends, which lost 3 bases and 2 bases, there was a span of 9 bases. The CDR3: CASSYDRTYEQYF. Written as DNA, the CDR3 is TGTGCCAGCAGCTACGACAGGACCTACGAGCAGTACTTC.

This clone was seen a single time. This chain uses TRBV7-6 with TRBJ2-4, with 7 nucleotides matching TRBD2. This CDR3 contains 15 residues. Germline CDR1 is SGHVS and CDR2 is FNYEAQ. Trimming cost V 1 base and J 5 bases; bases outside gene matches: 5. CDR3 coding DNA: TGTGCCAGCAGCTTAGGGGTGGGGGGGGAAAACATTCAGTACTTC. Protein product: CASSLGVGGENIQYF.

This clone is a singleton in its sample. V gene TRBV2 combines with J gene TRBJ2-2; 7 nucleotides agree with TRBD1. Germline CDR1 is SNHLY and CDR2 is FYNNEI. CDR3 length: 14 amino acids. V dropped 8 bases and J dropped 5; count of bases not matched to a gene: 8. The CDR3 DNA is TGTGCCAGCGTCCGACAGGGAAAGACCGGGGAGCTGTTTTTT. This sequence encodes CASVRQGKTGELFF. Based on the CDR3 plus reference TRBV2 and TRBJ2-2, the full variable domain is EPEVTQTPSHQVTQMGQEVILRCVPISNHLYFYWYRQILGQKVEFLVSFYNNEISEKSEIFDDQFSVERPDGSNFTLKIRSTKLEDSAMYFCASVRQGKTGELFFGEGSRLTVL.

This clone was seen just once. The gene calls are TRBV7-2 and TRBJ1-4; D remains unclear. CDR1 and CDR2 from the germline V gene are SGHTA and FQGNSA. CDR3 length: 14 amino acids. V was clipped by 0 bases and J by 5 bases, with 7 bases between them. The CDR3: CASSLALSNEKLFF. The CDR3 bases are TGTGCCAGCAGCTTAGCGCTGAGCAATGAAAAACTGTTTTTT.

The rearrangement links TRBV7-9 to TRBJ2-4; D perhaps matches TRBD2 (6 bases). V lost 4 bases to trimming and J lost 0 bases, with 16 bases between them. The CDR3 extends over 17 amino acids. CDR1 and CDR2 from the germline V gene are SEHNR and FQNEAQ (reference sequence). CDR3 in amino acids: CASSSRGGDLAKNIQYF. The CDR3 bases are TGTGCCAGCAGCTCTCGGGGCGGGGATCTAGCCAAAAACATTCAGTACTTC. The whole variable domain, remainder taken from reference TRBV7-9 and TRBJ2-4, is DTGVSQNPRHKITKRGQNVTFRCDPISEHNRLYWYRQTLGQGPEFLTYFQNEAQLEKSRLLSDRFSAERPKGSFSTLEIQRTEQGDSAMYLCASSSRGGDLAKNIQYFGAGTRLSVL.

This clone was observed a single time. The V and J genes are TRBV9 and TRBJ2-2; TRBD2 agrees at 11 bases. This CDR3 region has 16 residues. V was clipped by 4 bases and J by 5 bases; unmatched bases: 7. Germline values: CDR1 SGDLS, CDR2 YYNGEE. The CDR3 nucleotides are TGTGCCAGCAGCAGCCTAGCGGGGGGAGATACCGGGGAGCTGTTTTTT. Translating gives CASSSLAGGDTGELFF. The entire variable domain, with the rest obtained from reference TRBV9 and TRBJ2-2, is as follows: DSGVTQTPKHLITATGQRVTLRCSPRSGDLSVYWYQQSLDQGLQFLIQYYNGEERAKGNILERFSAQQFPDLHSELNLSSLELGDSALYFCASSSLAGGDTGELFFGEGSRLTVL.

V gene TRBV19 combines with J gene TRBJ2-7; D is possibly TRBD1 (5 bases). CDR1 and CDR2 from the germline V gene are LNHDA and SQIVND (reference sequence). Trimming stripped 11 bases from V and 1 base from J, with 18 bases between. The CDR3 has 14 amino acids. The CDR3 bases are TGTGCCTCCCATGGGGCAGGTCGATCCTACGAGCAGTACTTC. This sequence encodes CASHGAGRSYEQYF.

In its sample, this clone was seen a few times. The genes are TRBV19 and TRBJ2-3, with TRBD2 as a possible D gene (6 bases). Germline lookup yields CDR1 LNHDA and CDR2 SQIVND (reference sequence). The CDR3 has 15 residues. V was trimmed by 4 bases and J by 2 bases, leaving 13 bases between them. CDR3 in amino acids: CASSTSVGHTDTQYF. DNA of the CDR3: TGTGCCAGTAGTACTAGCGTCGGACACACAGATACGCAGTATTTT.

This clone was seen a single time. The V and J genes are TRBV4-2 and TRBJ1-3; D is ambiguous. The CDR3 loop spans 16 amino acids. Germline loops: CDR1 LGHNA, CDR2 YNFKEQ. With 0 bases removed from V and 0 bases from J, the gap between germline ends came to 9 bases. The CDR3: CASSQEVRYSGNTIYF. CDR3 coding DNA: TGTGCCAGCAGCCAAGAAGTGAGGTACTCTGGAAACACCATATATTTT.

This chain connects TRBV5-1 to TRBJ1-1, with D perhaps TRBD1 (5 bases). Germline CDR1 is SGHRS and CDR2 is YFSETQ. CDR3 length: 13 residues. Between the trimmed V and J ends, which lost 4 bases and 1 base, there was a span of 8 bases. This chain's CDR3 is CASSAGQNTEAFF. The CDR3 nucleotides are TGCGCCAGCAGCGCTGGACAGAACACTGAAGCTTTCTTT.

The chain joins TRBV19 to TRBJ1-5, with D possibly matching TRBD1 (6 bases). The CDR3 consists of 17 residues. Trimming pared 5 bases from V and 0 bases from J, leaving 17 bases between. Per the germline V gene, CDR1 is LNHDA and CDR2 is SQIVND (reference sequence). The CDR3 here is CASSAPGQLNSNQPQHF. In DNA, the CDR3 is TGTGCCAGTAGTGCACCCGGACAGTTGAATAGCAATCAGCCCCAGCATTTT.